The clone carrying this T cell receptor beta chain was found a few times. Its specificity is unknown. The sample is drawn from a study of cytomegalovirus exposure and HLA in healthy donors. General study results and limits: Reports described diagnosis of cytomegalovirus status by the classifier as highly specific and sensitive. Subsequent analysis found a tendency for first-cohort TCR clusters to co-occur within the 120 or so validation repertoires. Rare TCR sequences dominated, though some public TCRs recurred in many donors.

Sequenced by immunoSEQ multiplex PCR; TCRdb stores in-frame clones only, minus some. Of fewer than 100,000 clones detected, more than 75% appear once; the ten largest clones hold about 2.2%. This CDR3 has 13 amino acids. V shed 4 bases and J shed 5 bases, with 11 bases lying between them. Germline CDR1 is MNHNS and CDR2 is SASEGT. Sequenced material: PBMCs. This sequence originates from a man aged 30 to 45 in good health and CMV-seronegative. The chain combines TRBV6-1 with TRBJ1-1; no reliable D call. The CDR3 here is CASSVIEKTEAFF. CDR3 DNA: TGTGCCAGCAGTGTGATAGAGAAGACTGAAGCTTTCTTT.